This T cell receptor (beta chain) was sequenced during a study of blood T cell repertoires in COVID-19. The CDR3 is made up of 15 amino acids. With 11 bases clipped from V and 1 base from J, the junction kept 12 bases outside the gene matches. Germline V gene lookup returns CDR1 SNHLY and CDR2 FYNNEI. TCRdb's table, derived via immunoSEQ multiplex PCR, lists solely in-frame clones and lacks some. Among about 400,000 clones listed, about 86% were seen once. The J gene is TRBJ1-1, the V gene TRBV2; 8 nucleotides match TRBD1. The sequenced sample was peripheral blood. The receptor was derived from a woman aged 55-75 years with COVID-19, enrolled during active disease. CDR3 loop: CALSVVGQANTEAFF. Here the CDR3 DNA reads TGTGCCCTAAGTGTCGTGGGACAGGCGAACACTGAAGCTTTCTTT. Full variable domain (outside the CDR3, taken from reference TRBV2 and TRBJ1-1): EPEVTQTPSHQVTQMGQEVILRCVPISNHLYFYWYRQILGQKVEFLVSFYNNEISEKSEIFDDQFSVERPDGSNFTLKIRSTKLEDSAMYFCALSVVGQANTEAFFGQGTRLTVV.